Listed here is a single T cell receptor (beta chain). This sample was taken from a study of blood T cell repertoires in COVID-19. The protocol was immunoSEQ multiplex PCR, while the TCRdb copy is restricted to in-frame clones and leaves out a portion. Here the sample spans nearly 40,000 clones, around 90% being singletons. The CDR3 sequence is 14 residues long. Germline V CDR1 and CDR2: SGDLS, YYNGEE. Trimming took off 4 bases at V and 2 bases at J, with 10 bases between the two ends. Sequenced material: peripheral blood. J is TRBJ1-3 and V is TRBV9; possibly TRBD1 for D (6 bases). This receptor was taken from a woman in her seventies with acute or convalescent COVID-19. The CDR3 loop reads CASSLWDTGNTIYF. The CDR3 DNA follows: TGTGCCAGCAGCCTCTGGGACACTGGAAACACCATATATTTT.